This note documents a single T cell receptor (beta chain) sequence. This table comes from immunoSEQ multiplex PCR, and its TCRdb copy is limited to in-frame clones, with some not included. The sample holds hundreds of thousands of clones, more than 75% seen once. This record comes from a study of blood T cell repertoires in COVID-19. About the research overall: Donors in Cohort 3 counted as recovered after two negative PCRs, clearance, or symptom resolution. T cells, B-cell-depleted T cells, or PBMCs provided the cDNA or gDNA that served as material.

Germline V gene lookup returns CDR1 SGHVS and CDR2 FQNEAQ. V lost 5 bases to trimming and J lost 4 bases; unmatched junction nucleotides: 6. The CDR3 covers 15 residues. The sequenced material came from PBMCs or T cells enriched from blood (not recorded which). The TCR was taken from a woman in her sixties in a cohort exposed to, infected with or recovered from COVID-19 (not recorded which). The V and J genes are TRBV7-8 and TRBJ1-5; the match to TRBD1 covers 9 bases. CDR3 sequence: CASSPSDRGNQPQHF. The CDR3 coding sequence is TGTGCCAGCAGCCCATCCGACAGGGGGAATCAGCCCCAGCATTTT.